The clone carrying this TCR beta chain was counted at least ten times. The data originate from a study of regulatory T cells in long-lasting Graves disease. The CDR3 spans 14 residues. The germline V gene encodes CDR1 MDHEN and CDR2 SYDVKM. V trimming: 4 bases; J trimming: 7 bases; junction bases outside the gene matches: 4. Building of the TCR beta libraries involved iRepertoire HTBI primers and Arm-PCR of CDR3 regions. MiXCR, applied by TCRdb to the multiplex PCR reads, yields one record per CDR3 protein. This repertoire shows 400,000 to 500,000 distinct CDR3 sequences, less than 25% found once; its top ten account for 6.5% to 10%. Noted time point: persistent/refractory GD, antithyroid drugs over 5 years with positive TRAb. Researchers made the TCR library from RNA that was extracted from PBMCs.

The J gene is TRBJ1-5, the V gene TRBV28; 10 nucleotides match TRBD1. The origin of this receptor is a female donor with Graves disease. This specimen consisted of peripheral blood mononuclear cells (PBMCs), obtained when the disease was refractory, from a patient treated with antithyroid drugs. CDR3 protein: CASSWGTGDQPQHF. Here the CDR3 DNA reads TGTGCCAGCAGTTGGGGGACAGGGGACCAGCCCCAGCATTTT.